These 31 T cell receptor beta chains came from one sample sequenced in a study of Tregs in tolerant kidney transplant recipients. This table comes from immunoSEQ multiplex PCR, and its TCRdb copy is limited to in-frame clones, with some not included. The data contain about 83,000 clones, 95% to 98% of them singletons. The input for sequencing was CD4+ T cells from blood, taken before the transplant. These receptors came from a human donor who received a combined kidney and bone marrow transplant.

The chain employs TRBV21-1 and TRBJ2-4; whether TRBD2, the table's D call, matches the DNA was not checked. TRBV21-1 is listed as a pseudogene. CDR3 length: 17 residues. The CDR3 DNA reads TGTGCCAGCAGCAACTGGGGGGGGTTACTAGCCAAAAACATTCAGTACTTC. Protein: CASSNWGGLLAKNIQYF.

This sequence joins TRBV18 and TRBJ2-7; 9 nucleotides match TRBD1. CDR3 length: 14 residues. After removal of 3 bases from V and 3 bases from J, the junction contained 3 bases not matched to a gene. Per the germline V gene, CDR1 is KGHSH and CDR2 is LQKENI. DNA of the CDR3: TGTGCCAGCTCACCTCGGACAGGGGACTACGAGCAGTACTTC. It translates to CASSPRTGDYEQYF. The full variable domain, completed using reference TRBV18 and TRBJ2-7, is NAGVMQNPRHLVRRRGQEARLRCSPMKGHSHVYWYRQLPEEGLKFMVYLQKENIIDESGMPKERFSAEFPKEGPSILRIQQVVRGDSAAYFCASSPRTGDYEQYFGPGTRLTVT.

V gene TRBV19 combines with J gene TRBJ1-2, with D perhaps matching TRBD1 (5 bases). CDR1 LNHDA and CDR2 SQIVND come from the germline V gene (reference sequence). This CDR3 has 13 residues. CDR3 sequence: CASGFGRAYGYTF. The DNA of the CDR3 is TGTGCTAGTGGCTTTGGCAGGGCTTATGGCTACACCTTC.

J is TRBJ1-2 and V is TRBV19; D not certain. The CDR3 loop spans 11 amino acids. The V end was cut by 4 bases, the J end by 4 bases, with 4 bases between. Germline loops: CDR1 LNHDA, CDR2 SQIVND (reference sequence). The CDR3 region has the DNA TGTGCCAGTAGTACCTTCTATGGCTACACCTTC. As protein: CASSTFYGYTF.

The chain recombines TRBV5-4 with TRBJ1-6; D possibly corresponds to TRBD1 (6 bases). CDR3 length: 16 residues. Germline CDR1 is SGHNT and CDR2 is YYREEE (reference sequence). V lost 4 bases and J lost 7, with 18 bases in between. CDR3 sequence: CASSPSGARRNSPLHF. DNA for the CDR3: TGTGCCAGCAGCCCGTCAGGGGCGAGGAGGAATTCACCCCTCCACTTT.

The chain has TRBV7-2 and TRBJ2-7; 10 bases agree with TRBD2. In germline, CDR1 is SGHTA, CDR2 FQGNSA. V lost 5 bases, J lost 3 bases, and 7 bases stayed unmatched. CDR3 size: 15 residues. Here the CDR3 DNA reads TGTGCCAGCAGCCCCCTAGCGGGAGTCAACTACGAGCAGTACTTC. Protein product: CASSPLAGVNYEQYF.

CDR3: CASSPRTRNTEAFF. The CDR3 DNA reads as TGTGCCAGCAGCCCCAGGACACGGAACACTGAAGCTTTCTTT. This chain connects TRBV9 to TRBJ1-1, with D perhaps matching TRBD1 (5 bases). Deletions cut 4 bases from V and 1 base from J, with 11 bases between. This CDR3 spans 14 amino acids. Germline values: CDR1 SGDLS, CDR2 YYNGEE.

The table lists this clone with a count of one. The chain has TRBV5-4 and TRBJ1-2; TRBD1 agrees at 9 bases. CDR3 length: 17 residues. Trimming at V came to 4 bases and at J to 5 bases, leaving 15 bases not matched to a gene. The V gene's germline CDR1 is SGHNT and CDR2 YYREEE (reference sequence). For the CDR3, the DNA is TGTGCCAGCAGCCCCCCCGGGGGACAGGGCCTAGGGTATGGCTACACCTTC. Its translation: CASSPPGGQGLGYGYTF.

J is TRBJ1-1 and V is TRBV19; TRBD1 is a possible D gene (6 bases). Trimming pared 1 base from V and 3 bases from J, leaving 9 bases between. This CDR3 comprises 14 residues. Looked up from germline, CDR1 is LNHDA and CDR2 is SQIVND (reference sequence). The CDR3 loop is CASSIAGGYTEAFF. CDR3 coding DNA: TGTGCCAGTAGTATAGCGGGGGGCTACACTGAAGCTTTCTTT.

V gene TRBV27 combines with J gene TRBJ2-3; 10 bases map to TRBD2. Germline CDR1 is MNHEY and CDR2 is SMNVEV (reference sequence). The CDR3 contains 15 residues. Losses at the gene ends were 6 bases for V and 6 bases for J; bases not matched to a gene: 9. The CDR3 DNA reads TGTGCCAGCAGGAGATATAGCGGGGGGAGGGATACGCAGTATTTT. Its translation: CASRRYSGGRDTQYF.

This clone was picked up one time. The chain carries TRBV4-1 and TRBJ2-5, with 11 positions matching TRBD2. The CDR3 spans 15 residues. The V and J ends lost 4 bases and 5 bases, in that order; junction bases with no gene match: 6. Germline values: CDR1 MGHRA, CDR2 YSYEKL. DNA of the CDR3: TGCGCCAGCAGCCTTAGCGGGGGGGCCTTGGAGACCCAGTACTTC. This translates into CASSLSGGALETQYF.

The genes are TRBV7-2 and TRBJ2-4; 9 positions match TRBD1. The germline V gene encodes CDR1 SGHTA and CDR2 FQGNSA. V shed 2 bases, J shed 0 bases, and the junction held 2 bases outside the gene matches. CDR3 length equals 16 residues. As DNA, the CDR3 is TGTGCCAGCAGCTTAAGACAGGGGGTAGCCAAAAACATTCAGTACTTC. Its protein is CASSLRQGVAKNIQYF.

This clone is a singleton in its sample. This chain connects TRBV29-1 to TRBJ2-2, with 7 bases matching TRBD1. Trimming took 6 bases from V and 4 from J; bases not matched to a gene: 8. Germline CDR1 SQVTM, CDR2 ANQGSEA. CDR3 length equals 14 residues. The CDR3 loop reads CSVAQDRPTGELFF. The CDR3 nucleotides are TGCAGCGTCGCTCAGGACAGGCCCACCGGGGAGCTGTTTTTT.

The rearrangement uses TRBV4-2 and TRBJ2-3; 16 nucleotides align to TRBD2. The CDR3 contains 17 residues. Trimming took 1 base from V and 8 from J; bases not matched to a gene: 6. Germline V lookup: CDR1 LGHNA, CDR2 YNFKEQ. CDR3 in amino acids: CASSQAYGTSGGVTQYF. For the CDR3, the DNA is TGTGCCAGCAGCCAAGCTTACGGGACTAGCGGGGGGGTTACGCAGTATTTT.

This chain connects TRBV10-3 to TRBJ2-2; D is possibly TRBD2 (5 bases). Trimming pared 10 bases from V and 4 bases from J, leaving 16 bases between. The length of the CDR3 is 14 residues. The germline CDR1 and CDR2 sequences are ENHRY and SYGVKD. CDR3: CATLALAATGELFF. The CDR3 region has the DNA TGTGCCACCCTAGCTCTGGCTGCCACCGGGGAGCTGTTTTTT.

The sample holds a few counts of this clone. The V call is TRBV6-5, the J call TRBJ1-1; 8 nucleotides line up with TRBD1. Trimming cost V 5 bases and J 7 bases; bases outside gene matches: 9. CDR3 length: 14 amino acids. Germline V gene data show CDR1 as MNHEY and CDR2 as SVGAGI. CDR3 DNA sequence: TGTGCCAGCAGTCTCGACAGGGGTGATGGTGAAGCTTTCTTT. It translates to CASSLDRGDGEAFF.

The rearrangement links TRBV5-4 to TRBJ2-4; 12 bases match TRBD2. Germline V gives CDR1 SGHNT, CDR2 YYREEE (reference sequence). The CDR3 totals 16 residues. V shed 4 bases, J shed 0 bases, and the junction held 2 bases outside the gene matches. CDR3 coding DNA: TGTGCCAGCAGCGAGACTAGCGGGGGAGCCAAAAACATTCAGTACTTC. Amino acid sequence: CASSETSGGAKNIQYF.

Regarding this clone: The junction departs from the called germline gene at one end, perhaps through a read error. The V call is TRBV10-3, the J call TRBJ2-7, with 11 positions matching TRBD2. CDR1 and CDR2 from the germline V gene are ENHRY and SYGVKD. The length of the CDR3 is 15 residues. The CDR3 coding sequence is TGTGCCATCAGGGTACTAGCGGGAGTCTCCGACGAGCAGTACTTC. Translation gives CAIRVLAGVSDEQYF.

This clone came up a few times. This chain joins TRBV4-1 and TRBJ2-1; TRBD2 matches 8 bases. The CDR3 covers 18 residues. The germline V gene encodes CDR1 MGHRA and CDR2 YSYEKL. V lost 4 bases, J lost 8 bases, and 19 bases stayed unmatched. The CDR3 DNA reads TGCGCCAGCAGCCCGAGTGGTCCACGGGGGGGCCGGGTACATGAGCAGTTCTTC. Translation gives CASSPSGPRGGRVHEQFF.

The chain is built from TRBV4-3 and TRBJ2-5; tentative D call: TRBD1 (6 bases). V was clipped by 1 base and J by 2 bases, with 23 bases between them. CDR1 is LGHNA and CDR2 is YSLEER in the germline V gene. This CDR3 comprises 19 residues. The CDR3 DNA reads as TGCGCCAGCAGCCAAGCATACAGGCGATTACAGGGCACGCAAGAGACCCAGTACTTC. It specifies CASSQAYRRLQGTQETQYF.

The CDR3 protein is CAISDRMGLARGPYNEQFF. CDR3 sequence (DNA): TGTGCCATCAGTGACAGGATGGGACTAGCGAGGGGACCCTACAATGAGCAGTTCTTC. This chain links TRBV10-3 with TRBJ2-1, with 10 positions matching TRBD2. The CDR3 has 19 amino acids. Per the germline V gene, CDR1 is ENHRY and CDR2 is SYGVKD. The V and J ends lost 3 bases and 2 bases, in that order; junction bases with no gene match: 13.

V usage is TRBV7-8 and J usage is TRBJ2-1; 9 nucleotides line up with TRBD2. This CDR3 region has 15 residues. The germline V gene encodes CDR1 SGHVS and CDR2 FQNEAQ. V shed 4 bases, J shed 6 bases, and the junction held 7 bases outside the gene matches. CDR3 region: CASSSYSGRGNEQFF. CDR3 DNA: TGTGCCAGCAGCTCATATAGCGGGAGAGGCAATGAGCAGTTCTTC.

The chain's CDR3 is CASSLGGQSYEQYF. As DNA, the CDR3 is TGTGCCAGCAGCTTAGGAGGACAAAGCTACGAGCAGTACTTC. The rearrangement joins TRBV7-9 to TRBJ2-7; TRBD1 might be the D (5 bases). CDR3 length equals 14 residues. V was trimmed by 1 base and J by 3 bases, leaving 10 bases between them. Germline CDR1 is SEHNR and CDR2 is FQNEAQ (reference sequence).

The chain employs TRBV7-2 and TRBJ2-5, with a weak D call TRBD2 (5 bases). The CDR3 contains 12 residues. In germline, CDR1 is SGHTA, CDR2 FQGNSA. Trimming took 4 bases from V and 7 from J, leaving 10 bases between them. CDR3 DNA: TGTGCCAGCAGCTGGACTGGAGTGACCCAGTACTTC. Residues: CASSWTGVTQYF. The full variable domain, completed using reference TRBV7-2 and TRBJ2-5, is GAGVSQSPSNKVTEKGKDVELRCDPISGHTALYWYRQSLGQGLEFLIYFQGNSAPDKSGLPSDRFSAERTGGSVSTLTIQRTQQEDSAVYLCASSWTGVTQYFGPGTRLLVL.

This chain joins TRBV4-3 and TRBJ2-7; D remains unclear. CDR3 length: 15 amino acids. Between the trimmed V and J ends, which lost 0 bases and 3 bases, there was a span of 12 bases. Germline CDR1 is LGHNA and CDR2 is YSLEER. The CDR3 here is CASSQEQQSVYEQYF. The CDR3 coding sequence is TGCGCCAGCAGCCAAGAGCAACAGTCGGTCTACGAGCAGTACTTC.

The gene calls are TRBV2 and TRBJ1-2, with 7 bases aligning to TRBD1. V was clipped by 5 bases and J by 7 bases; unmatched bases: 7. Germline V gene sequence: CDR1 SNHLY, CDR2 FYNNEI. This CDR3 comprises 13 residues. The CDR3 DNA sequence: TGTGCCAGCAGTTCTGACAGGGAGAGTGGCTACACCTTC. Translation: CASSSDRESGYTF.

This chain links TRBV6-6 with TRBJ2-3; 8 bases agree with TRBD1. The CDR3 loop spans 16 amino acids. Unmatched junction bases numbered 9, after V lost 6 bases and J lost 1 base. Germline V gene lookup returns CDR1 MNHNY and CDR2 SVGAGI (reference sequence). This CDR3 reads CASRDGQGFGTDTQYF. CDR3 nucleotide sequence: TGTGCCAGCAGGGACGGACAGGGTTTCGGCACAGATACGCAGTATTTT.

The chain couples TRBV7-3 to TRBJ1-1; D is perhaps TRBD1 (6 bases). Trimming took 4 bases from V and 3 from J, leaving 9 bases between them. Germline V CDR1 and CDR2: SGHTA, FQGTGA. The CDR3 contains 13 residues. The CDR3 DNA sequence: TGTGCCAGCAGCTCGGGACAAGACACTGAAGCTTTCTTT. Protein sequence: CASSSGQDTEAFF.

The sample holds one count of this clone. V is TRBV30 and J is TRBJ2-1; 7 nucleotides line up with TRBD1. The CDR3 has 15 amino acids. The ends lost 0 bases at V and 2 bases at J; junction bases unmatched: 4. Germline V gene sequence: CDR1 GTSNPN, CDR2 SVGIG (reference sequence). Here the CDR3 reads CAWSVHRGPYNEQFF. DNA of the CDR3: TGTGCCTGGAGTGTACACAGGGGCCCCTACAATGAGCAGTTCTTC.

This clone has just one count. V usage is TRBV10-3 and J usage is TRBJ1-6, with D perhaps TRBD1 (6 bases). CDR1 and CDR2 (germline): ENHRY, SYGVKD. V dropped 1 base and J dropped 10 bases, with 11 bases sitting between them. The CDR3 covers 14 residues. Written as DNA, the CDR3 is TGTGCCATCAGTGAGTTATCTCAGGGGTCACCCCTCCACTTT. Its protein product is CAISELSQGSPLHF.

The chain uses TRBV15 and TRBJ1-2; 9 nucleotides align to TRBD1. The CDR3 runs 15 residues. The germline gives CDR1 LNHNV, CDR2 YYDKDF (reference sequence). V dropped 2 bases and J dropped 8; count of bases not matched to a gene: 9. CDR3: CATSRITGGAAGYTF. In DNA form, the CDR3 reads TGTGCCACCAGCAGAATCACAGGGGGCGCCGCGGGCTACACCTTC.